This T cell receptor (beta chain) was found in a study of T-cell reconstitution after alpha-beta-depleted transplantation in children. The CDR3 runs to 15 residues. V trimming: 1 base; J trimming: 6 bases; junction bases outside the gene matches: 6. Germline V gene data show CDR1 as SQVTM and CDR2 as ANQGSEA. Unique molecular identifiers were incorporated during preparation of the TCRbeta library. MiXCR, run by TCRdb on the PCR reads, gives a single entry per CDR3 protein. This sample yields 580,000 or so distinct CDR3 sequences, of which under 30% are seen a single time; 13% to 15% belongs to the top ten.

This receptor was obtained from a boy under two years old who had a stem cell transplant for acute myeloid leukemia, so the T cells may come from the graft donor. The starting material was PBMCs, mostly from graft donor cells, obtained 360 days after TCRalphabeta/CD19-depleted stem cell transplant. The chain links TRBV29-1 to TRBJ2-2; 9 bases match TRBD1. CDR3 amino acids: CSVEVGQGHPGELFF. As DNA, the CDR3 is TGCAGCGTTGAAGTGGGACAGGGCCACCCCGGGGAGCTGTTTTTT.